Following are 6 T cell receptor beta chains from one sample sequenced in a study of blood T cells in healthy people across ages. Primed by a sample-barcoded 5' primer and a J-beta primer mix, a second PCR proceeded for about 6 to 11 cycles. MiXCR, run by TCRdb on the 5' RACE reads, gives a single entry per CDR3 protein. The profile shows about 1.8 million distinct CDR3 sequences, approximately 50% of them singletons. Material for sequencing was blood. The receptors originated from a woman between 35 and 50 years old in good health.

The chain links TRBV3-1 to TRBJ2-7; D gene unclear. CDR1 LGHDT and CDR2 YNNKEL come from the germline V gene (reference sequence). This CDR3 has 16 residues. Trimming took 2 bases from V and 7 from J, leaving 21 bases between them. The CDR3 sequence is CASSQYLGAVRNEQYF. Written as DNA, the CDR3 is TGTGCCAGCAGCCAATACCTAGGCGCTGTTCGCAATGAGCAGTACTTC.

The chain joins TRBV4-2 to TRBJ1-2, with 10 positions matching TRBD1. The CDR3 length is 14 residues. Germline CDR1 is LGHNA and CDR2 is YNFKEQ. V lost 4 bases to trimming and J lost 6 bases; unmatched junction nucleotides: 5. The CDR3 region has the DNA TGTGCCAGCAGCCGGTCCGGGACAGGGGATGGCTACACCTTC. Encoded protein: CASSRSGTGDGYTF.

The V and J genes are TRBV4-2 and TRBJ2-1; 7 bases line up with TRBD1. Germline assignment: CDR1 LGHNA and CDR2 YNFKEQ. CDR3 length equals 14 residues. V trimming: 4 bases; J trimming: 10 bases; junction bases outside the gene matches: 10. CDR3 DNA sequence: TGTGCCAGCAGCCCACAGGGGTTCGGCTACGAGCAGTTCTTC. Amino acids: CASSPQGFGYEQFF.

This clonotype has more than one count but fewer than ten. The chain is built from TRBV9 and TRBJ2-3, with 10 bases that match TRBD2. V lost 3 bases and J lost 4; bases outside the gene matches: 5. CDR1 and CDR2 from the germline V gene are SGDLS and YYNGEE. This CDR3 is built from 15 residues. The CDR3 DNA is TGTGCCAGCAGCGATAGCGGGGGGTCTGCAGATACGCAGTATTTT. Its protein product is CASSDSGGSADTQYF.

This chain links TRBV7-9 with TRBJ1-2, with D maybe TRBD1 (5 bases). Trimming cost V 5 bases and J 10 bases, with 17 bases left between them. Per germline, CDR1 SEHNR and CDR2 FQNEAQ (reference sequence). CDR3 length: 13 residues. CDR3 in amino acids: CASSAGSQDAYTF. Here the CDR3 DNA reads TGTGCCAGCAGCGCAGGGAGTCAGGATGCCTACACCTTC.

V and J are TRBV27 and TRBJ2-1; 12 nucleotides line up with TRBD1. Germline V gene sequence: CDR1 MNHEY, CDR2 SMNVEV (reference sequence). The CDR3 is 16 residues long. The V gene end was trimmed by 4 bases and the J gene end by 7 bases; junction bases not matched to a gene: 8. Here the CDR3 DNA reads TGTGCCAGCAGTTCCACACGGGGACAGGGGGCGAATGAGCAGTTCTTC. Translation gives CASSSTRGQGANEQFF.